This TCR beta chain originates from a study of control samples from healthy donors and cancer patients. Profiled with immunoSEQ multiplex PCR; TCRdb holds only in-frame clones, not every one. The data show 110,000 or so clones, 83% seen once. Germline V gene sequence: CDR1 SGHAT, CDR2 FQNNGV. V lost 0 bases and J 3 bases, leaving 5 bases between the germline ends. The CDR3 contains 13 residues. The specimen was blood. This sequence joins TRBV11-2 and TRBJ2-5; D gene unclear. This clonotype was obtained from a woman in her forties or fifties in good health. CDR3 sequence (DNA): TGTGCCAGCAGCTTAGATCGGGAAGAGACCCAGTACTTC. Translation: CASSLDREETQYF.